One and the same sample provided the 25 T cell receptor beta chains below, sequenced in a study of T-cell reconstitution after alpha-beta-depleted transplantation in children. Unique molecular identifiers were built into the TCRbeta library. TCRdb recomputed calls from the PCR reads with MiXCR, one row per CDR3 protein. The sample holds approximately 300,000 distinct CDR3 sequences; almost 8% are singletons and the top ten take 9.1%. Their antigens are not known. Overall study findings and caveats: Newly produced T cells mostly accounted for T-cell counts and diversity one year post-transplant.

Specimen: peripheral blood, collected 360 days after TCRalphabeta/CD19-depleted stem cell transplant. The receptor set was obtained from a female patient aged 2-9 years who had a stem cell transplant for Fanconi anemia, so the T cells may come from the graft donor.

This clonotype was detected ten times or more. The chain couples TRBV20-1 to TRBJ2-5; 9 bases agree with TRBD2. V trimming: 6 bases; J trimming: 3 bases; junction bases outside the gene matches: 14. Germline V CDR1 and CDR2: DFQATT, SNEGSKA (reference sequence). The CDR3 loop spans 16 amino acids. The CDR3 region has the DNA TGCAGTGCCGGGTGGTGGTCTAGCGGGAAAAAAGAGACCCAGTACTTC. Residues: CSAGWWSSGKKETQYF.

In its sample, this clonotype was seen a few times. The CDR3 region has the DNA TGTGCCAGCAGTTTATTTCAGGGGATCGGCACTGAAGCTTTCTTT. Protein: CASSLFQGIGTEAFF. V usage is TRBV28 and J usage is TRBJ1-1, with D possibly being TRBD1 (6 bases). Germline V gives CDR1 MDHEN, CDR2 SYDVKM. The V end lost 1 base, the J end lost 4 bases, and 13 bases lay between the germline ends. There are 15 residues in the CDR3.

This clonotype was detected many times. The genes are TRBV24-1 and TRBJ1-5; D perhaps matches TRBD1 (5 bases). CDR1 KGHDR and CDR2 SFDVKD come from the germline V gene. Between the trimmed V and J ends, which lost 5 bases and 5 bases, there was a span of 12 bases. The CDR3 length is 14 residues. This chain's CDR3 is CATSAGSGDQPQHF. CDR3 sequence (DNA): TGTGCCACCAGTGCCGGGTCGGGGGATCAGCCCCAGCATTTT.

Ten or more counts support this clonotype. The chain combines TRBV29-1 with TRBJ2-3; TRBD1 matches 11 bases. V was pared by 8 bases and J by 7 bases, with 11 bases of the junction left unmatched. The CDR3 totals 14 residues. The germline CDR1 and CDR2 sequences are SQVTM and ANQGSEA. CDR3 nucleotide sequence: TGCAGCCAGGTTAGGACAGGGGGCGACAATACGCAGTATTTT. Its translation is CSQVRTGGDNTQYF.

This clonotype was seen repeatedly, ten times or more. This sequence joins TRBV29-1 and TRBJ1-6, with a weak D call TRBD1 (6 bases). The CDR3 is made up of 13 amino acids. Trimming cost V 6 bases and J 6 bases, with 12 bases left between them. Germline values: CDR1 SQVTM, CDR2 ANQGSEA. The CDR3 nucleotides read TGCAGCGTGGAGACAGGAATTAATTCACCCCTCCACTTT. Protein sequence: CSVETGINSPLHF.

Details on this clonotype: The junction departs from the called germline gene at one end, perhaps through a read error. V and J are TRBV10-1 and TRBJ2-3; no clear D. The length of the CDR3 is 13 residues. Per germline, CDR1 WNHNN and CDR2 SYGVQD (reference sequence). The CDR3 DNA sequence: TGCGCCAGCCGTGACGACCGCGGTCCTACGCAGTATTTT. Its translation: CASRDDRGPTQYF.

This clonotype has ten or more counts. The chain has TRBV12-3 or TRBV12-4 and TRBJ2-7; D is unresolved. The CDR3 has 14 residues. Trimming pared 3 bases from V and 5 bases from J, leaving 14 bases between. CDR3: CASSFWSRHDEQYF. Written as DNA, the CDR3 is TGTGCCAGCAGTTTCTGGTCCCGACACGACGAGCAGTACTTC.

This clonotype was seen many times. The chain has TRBV4-2 and TRBJ2-1; TRBD1 is a possible D gene (6 bases). Trimming shortened V by 0 bases and J by 13 bases, and 16 bases separated the two germline ends. In germline, CDR1 is LGHNA, CDR2 YNFKEQ. The CDR3 has 14 amino acids. The CDR3 spells CASSQEGPLGAQFF. CDR3 DNA sequence: TGTGCCAGCAGCCAAGAGGGACCATTGGGGGCTCAGTTCTTC.

This clonotype was counted at least ten times. The chain uses TRBV6-5 and TRBJ2-1; a possible D gene is TRBD1 (6 bases). Per germline, CDR1 MNHEY and CDR2 SVGAGI. The V end lost 5 bases, the J end lost 4 bases, and 6 bases lay between the germline ends. The CDR3 loop spans 12 amino acids. The DNA for the CDR3 is TGTGCCAGCAGTGGACAGTACAATGAGCAGTTCTTC. It yields the protein CASSGQYNEQFF.

This clonotype was detected ten times or more. The V call is TRBV4-1, the J call TRBJ2-7; 13 bases fit TRBD2. The J segment lost 4 bases and the V segment lost 1 base, leaving 4 bases of the junction unmatched. Germline assignment: CDR1 MGHRA and CDR2 YSYEKL. The CDR3 extends over 16 amino acids. CDR3 amino acids: CASSQVGLAGDYEQYF. The CDR3 DNA is TGCGCCAGCAGCCAAGTTGGACTAGCGGGGGATTACGAGCAGTACTTC.

This clonotype came up many times. The chain has TRBV12-3 or TRBV12-4 and TRBJ2-7; 15 bases map to TRBD2. The CDR3 contains 17 residues. V trimming: 5 bases; J trimming: 4 bases; junction bases outside the gene matches: 9. The CDR3 DNA reads TGTGCCAGCAGTCCGGGACTAGCGGGGGGTAGTATTTACGAGCAGTACTTC. It specifies CASSPGLAGGSIYEQYF.

This chain joins TRBV6-1 and TRBJ1-1, with D possibly being TRBD1 (6 bases). Deletions cut 6 bases from V and 4 bases from J, with 15 bases between. The V gene's germline CDR1 is MNHNS and CDR2 SASEGT. The CDR3 contains 14 residues. DNA for the CDR3: TGTGCCAGCAGCGAACAGGGACGGAGCACTGAAGCTTTCTTT. This translates into CASSEQGRSTEAFF.

This clonotype was found many times. The CDR3 here is CAIQMPGTGSITGELFF. In nucleotides, the CDR3 is TGTGCCATACAAATGCCCGGGACAGGGAGCATCACCGGGGAGCTGTTTTTT. The V call is TRBV6-5, the J call TRBJ2-2; 9 nucleotides agree with TRBD1. The CDR3 has 17 amino acids. CDR1 is MNHEY, CDR2 SVGAGI, per germline. J gave up 4 bases and V 10 bases, and 16 bases lay outside the gene matches.

This clonotype was detected once. V usage is TRBV18 and J usage is TRBJ2-3, with 9 positions matching TRBD2. CDR1 is KGHSH and CDR2 is LQKENI in the germline V gene. This CDR3 contains 17 residues. With 0 bases clipped from V and 1 base from J, the junction kept 5 bases outside the gene matches. CDR3 sequence reads: CASSPPRAGGRTDTQYF. The CDR3, as DNA: TGTGCCAGCTCACCACCGCGTGCGGGGGGGCGCACAGATACGCAGTATTTT.

This clonotype was seen a few times. The chain joins TRBV14 to TRBJ2-2; D unresolved. Germline V gene data show CDR1 as SGHDN and CDR2 as FVKESK. The CDR3 loop spans 15 amino acids. The V gene lost 4 bases and the J gene lost 1 base, with 10 bases spanning the gap. The CDR3 reads CASSPGYLNTGELFF. CDR3 bases: TGTGCCAGCAGCCCGGGCTACCTGAACACCGGGGAGCTGTTTTTT.

This clonotype was seen repeatedly, ten times or more. The chain uses TRBV20-1 and TRBJ1-4, with TRBD1 matching 7 bases. The CDR3 has 16 residues. Germline lookup yields CDR1 DFQATT and CDR2 SNEGSKA (reference sequence). The V gene end was trimmed by 5 bases and the J gene end by 0 bases; junction bases not matched to a gene: 9. The CDR3: CSARSGQATTNEKLFF. For the CDR3, the DNA is TGCAGTGCTCGTTCCGGACAGGCGACAACTAATGAAAAACTGTTTTTT.

This clonotype was seen many times. The chain joins TRBV5-1 to TRBJ1-4; TRBD1 aligns across 8 bases. V lost 1 base and J lost 2; bases outside the gene matches: 7. The CDR3 covers 17 residues. CDR1 is SGHRS and CDR2 is YFSETQ in the germline V gene. CDR3 sequence (DNA): TGCGCCAGCAGCTTGAGTCAGGGGGCAGTCACTAATGAAAAACTGTTTTTT. This sequence encodes CASSLSQGAVTNEKLFF.

This clonotype was seen many times. The chain carries TRBV2 and TRBJ1-6, with D unresolved. The CDR3 consists of 8 residues. Trimming took 7 bases from V and 11 from J, leaving 0 bases between them. Germline-derived CDR1 and CDR2 are SNHLY and FYNNEI. The CDR3 DNA follows: TGTGCCAGCACACCCCTCCACTTT. Translating gives CASTPLHF.

This clonotype was recorded a few times. The rearrangement links TRBV10-3 to TRBJ2-3, with 7 nucleotides matching TRBD1. In germline, CDR1 is ENHRY, CDR2 SYGVKD. After removal of 7 bases from V and 0 bases from J, the junction contained 4 bases not matched to a gene. The CDR3 spans 14 residues. CDR3 loop: CAITTQGSTDTQYF. The CDR3 nucleotides are TGTGCCATCACAACACAGGGGAGCACAGATACGCAGTATTTT.

In this sample, this clonotype turned up many times. The chain uses TRBV9 and TRBJ1-2; TRBD1 aligns across 10 bases. The CDR3 totals 15 residues. Losses at the gene ends were 6 bases for V and 7 bases for J; bases not matched to a gene: 12. The germline V gene has CDR1 SGDLS and CDR2 YYNGEE. The chain's CDR3 is CASMPTTGTGAGYTF. CDR3 nucleotides: TGTGCCAGCATGCCGACGACCGGGACAGGGGCTGGCTACACCTTC. Supplemented by reference TRBV9 and TRBJ1-2, the full variable domain reads DSGVTQTPKHLITATGQRVTLRCSPRSGDLSVYWYQQSLDQGLQFLIQYYNGEERAKGNILERFSAQQFPDLHSELNLSSLELGDSALYFCASMPTTGTGAGYTFGSGTRLTVV.

The chain links TRBV6-5 to TRBJ1-3, with 8 bases fitting TRBD1. CDR1 is MNHEY, CDR2 SVGAGI, per germline. V dropped 2 bases and J dropped 0; count of bases not matched to a gene: 6. The CDR3 is made up of 17 amino acids. CDR3 DNA: TGTGCCAGCAGTTACCTACCAGGGGGCTACTCTGGAAACACCATATATTTT. Translation: CASSYLPGGYSGNTIYF.

This clonotype turned up a few times. CDR3 DNA sequence: TGTGCCAGCAGGGAGGGAATTCTGGCTTACGAGCAGTACTTC. Protein sequence: CASREGILAYEQYF. The chain has TRBV28 and TRBJ2-7, with D possibly TRBD2 on 6 matching bases. The germline V and J ends were trimmed by 6 bases and 4 bases, with 16 bases remaining between them. The CDR3 contains 14 residues. CDR1 is MDHEN and CDR2 is SYDVKM in the germline V gene.

This clonotype came up a few times. The rearrangement joins TRBV5-1 to TRBJ2-1; D assignment may be TRBD1 or TRBD2 (6 bases each). CDR3 size: 17 residues. V was trimmed by 5 bases and J by 0 bases, leaving 18 bases between them. Germline-derived CDR1 and CDR2 are SGHRS and YFSETQ. The CDR3 loop is CASSLRGLAASYNEQFF. Written as DNA, the CDR3 is TGCGCCAGCAGTTTAAGGGGGTTAGCGGCCTCCTACAATGAGCAGTTCTTC.

Ten or more counts support this clonotype. The chain couples TRBV12-3 or TRBV12-4 to TRBJ1-5, with no clear D. The V end was cut by 10 bases, the J end by 7 bases, with 17 bases between. This CDR3 contains 13 residues. In DNA form, the CDR3 reads TGTGCCACCACCTTTGGCCCGGGGCAGCCCCAGCATTTT. Translation: CATTFGPGQPQHF.

This clonotype was seen a handful of times. This chain links TRBV6-1 with TRBJ2-5; 13 nucleotides match TRBD2. CDR1 MNHNS and CDR2 SASEGT come from the germline V gene. The CDR3 loop spans 15 amino acids. Germline trimming cut 6 bases from V and 7 bases from J; bases unmatched to any gene: 8. This CDR3 is CASRRLAGGVGTQYF. CDR3 sequence (DNA): TGTGCCAGCAGAAGACTAGCGGGGGGCGTGGGGACCCAGTACTTC.